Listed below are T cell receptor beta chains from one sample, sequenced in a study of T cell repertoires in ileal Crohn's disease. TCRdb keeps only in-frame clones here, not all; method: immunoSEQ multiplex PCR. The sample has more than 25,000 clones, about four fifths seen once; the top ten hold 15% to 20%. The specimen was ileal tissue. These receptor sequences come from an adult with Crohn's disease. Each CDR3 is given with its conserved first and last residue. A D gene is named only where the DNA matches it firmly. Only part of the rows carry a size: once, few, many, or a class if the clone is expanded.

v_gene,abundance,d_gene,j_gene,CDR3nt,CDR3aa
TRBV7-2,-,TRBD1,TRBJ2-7,TGTGCCAGCAGCTTCGTCCGGGACAGCGCCTACGAGCAGTACTTC,CASSFVRDSAYEQYF
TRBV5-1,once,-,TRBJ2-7,TGCGCCAGCAGCCAAGGACAGTACGAGCAGTACTTC,CASSQGQYEQYF
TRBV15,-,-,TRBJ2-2,TGTGCCACCAGCAGCCGGTATGGAGCCCCGGGGGAGCTGTTTTTT,CATSSRYGAPGELFF
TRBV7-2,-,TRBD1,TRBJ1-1,TGTGCCAGCAGCTTAGTAGACAGGGGTTACACTGAAGCTTTCTTT,CASSLVDRGYTEAFF
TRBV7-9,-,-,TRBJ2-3,TGTGCCAGCAGCTTAGCGGCTCAGTCGGATACGCAGTATTTT,CASSLAAQSDTQYF
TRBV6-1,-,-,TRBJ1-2,TGTGCCAGCAGAAAACAGGGATCCTATGGCTACACCTTC,CASRKQGSYGYTF
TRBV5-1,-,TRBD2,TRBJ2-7,TGCGCCAGCAGCTTCGGGGGGGGGCAATCCTACGAGCAGTACTTC,CASSFGGGQSYEQYF
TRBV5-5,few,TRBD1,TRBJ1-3,TGTGCCAGCAGCTTGGCCCTGAGGGGGCTAGACACCATATATTTT,CASSLALRGLDTIYF
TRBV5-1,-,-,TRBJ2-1,TGCGCCAGCATCCAGGGCCCCCGCGAAAACAATGAGCAGTTCTTC,CASIQGPRENNEQFF
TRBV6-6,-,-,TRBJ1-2,TGTGCCAGTCCCGTCTGGCGCTACACCTTC,CASPVWRYTF
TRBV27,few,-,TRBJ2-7,TGTGCCAGCAGACGTAGGGGGGAGCAGTACTTC,CASRRRGEQYF
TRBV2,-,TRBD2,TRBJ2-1,TGTGCCAGCAAGGCGGGAGCCTACAATGAGCAGTTCTTC,CASKAGAYNEQFF
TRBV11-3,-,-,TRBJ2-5,TGTGCCAGCAGCTTAGACGTGGCAGAGACCCAGTACTTC,CASSLDVAETQYF
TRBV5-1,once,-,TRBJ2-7,TGCGCCAGCAGCTTGGACCTACTCCACCACGAGCAGTACTTC,CASSLDLLHHEQYF
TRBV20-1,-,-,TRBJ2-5,TGCAGTGCTGAGTCGTCAGAGACCCAGTACTTC,CSAESSETQYF
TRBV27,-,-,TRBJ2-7,TGTGCCCACATTAGGAACAGGTCCCACTACGAGCAGTACTTC,CAHIRNRSHYEQYF
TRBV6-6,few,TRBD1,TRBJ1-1,TGTGCCAGCAGCCGACAGGGCACGGCCGAAGCTTTCTTT,CASSRQGTAEAFF
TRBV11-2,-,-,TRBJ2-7,TGTGCCAGCAGCTTATACCCCCACAGTACCTACGAGCAGTACTTC,CASSLYPHSTYEQYF
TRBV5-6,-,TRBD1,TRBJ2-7,TGTGCCAGCAGCTTGTTGGGGACAGGGGGTTACGAGCAGTACTTC,CASSLLGTGGYEQYF
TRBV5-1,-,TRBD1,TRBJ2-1,TGCGCCAGCAGCTTCGGACAGGGGGCAGGCGGAGGCCAAGAGCAGTTCTTC,CASSFGQGAGGGQEQFF
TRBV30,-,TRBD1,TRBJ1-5,TGTGCCTGGAGGGGACAGGCCAATCAGCCCCAGCATTTT,CAWRGQANQPQHF
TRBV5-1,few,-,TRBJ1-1,TGCGCCAGCACACACGGGGGGGCGGAGACTGAAGCTTTCTTT,CASTHGGAETEAFF
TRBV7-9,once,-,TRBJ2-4,TGTGCCAGCAGCTCGCAGCTGACAGGAGCCGACAAAAACATTCAGTACTTC,CASSSQLTGADKNIQYF
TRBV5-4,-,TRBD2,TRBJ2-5,TGTGCCAGCATAGAAAGCGGGGGGGCTGGGGAGACCCAGTACTTC,CASIESGGAGETQYF
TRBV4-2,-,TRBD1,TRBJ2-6,TGTGCCAGCAGCCCGCCCGGCGGCAGGGGGCCGTCTGGGGCCAACGTCCTGACTTTC,CASSPPGGRGPSGANVLTF
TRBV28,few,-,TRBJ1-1,TGTGCCAGCAATCTACAGGGCCGCCCTGAAGCTTTCTTT,CASNLQGRPEAFF
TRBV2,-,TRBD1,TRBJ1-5,TGTGCCAGCAGTGAAAACAGGGGTCAGCCCCAGCATTTT,CASSENRGQPQHF
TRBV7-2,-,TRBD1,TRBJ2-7,TGTGCCAGCAGCCTCACGGGGACAGGGGACTTCTACGAGCAGTACTTC,CASSLTGTGDFYEQYF
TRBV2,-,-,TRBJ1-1,TGTGCCAGCAAGAAAGACATGAACACTGAAGCTTTCTTT,CASKKDMNTEAFF
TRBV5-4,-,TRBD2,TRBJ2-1,TGTGCCAGCAGCCCCGGACTAGCGGGACGGGATGAGCAGTTCTTC,CASSPGLAGRDEQFF
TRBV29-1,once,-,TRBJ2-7,TGCAGCGTTGATCGGGGGGCGAACTACGAGCAGTACTTC,CSVDRGANYEQYF
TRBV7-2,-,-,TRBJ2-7,TGTGCCAGCAGCCCAAGGACACCACCTGCCGAGCAGTACTTC,CASSPRTPPAEQYF
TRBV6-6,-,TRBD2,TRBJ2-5,TGTGCCAGCCGGTGGGAGGGAAAGACCCAGTACTTC,CASRWEGKTQYF
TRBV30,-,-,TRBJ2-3,TGTGCCTGGAGTGGGGGCGCGAGCAGCGCGCAGTATTTT,CAWSGGASSAQYF
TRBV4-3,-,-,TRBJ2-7,TGCGCCAGCAGCCAAGAATGGGCAGGGGTTCTGACCGGGCAGTACTTC,CASSQEWAGVLTGQYF
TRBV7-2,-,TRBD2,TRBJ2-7,TGTGCCAGCAGCTTAGTTCGCCCTAGCGGGGTCTACGAGCAGTACTTC,CASSLVRPSGVYEQYF
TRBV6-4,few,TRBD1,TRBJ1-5,TGTGCCAGCAACGACCCCGCCCGGGGACAGGGGGCGCCCGGCAATCAGCCCCAGCATTTT,CASNDPARGQGAPGNQPQHF
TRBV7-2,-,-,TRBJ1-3,TGTGCCAGCAGCCCTGACACGGCTTCTGGAAACACCATATATTTT,CASSPDTASGNTIYF
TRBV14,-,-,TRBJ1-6,TGTGCCAGCAGCCAAGATTTCGCCAGGGAAAAAACCTATAATTCACCCCTCCACTTT,CASSQDFAREKTYNSPLHF
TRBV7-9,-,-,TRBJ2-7,TGTGCCAGCAGCTTCGGGAACTCCTACGAGCAGTACTTC,CASSFGNSYEQYF
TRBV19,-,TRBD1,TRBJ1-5,TGTGCCAGTAGGCTATACGGGACAGCGATCAATCAGCCCCAGCATTTT,CASRLYGTAINQPQHF
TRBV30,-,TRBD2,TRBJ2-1,TGTGCCTGGAGTGCTCTAGCGGGCTCCTACAATGAGCAGTTCTTC,CAWSALAGSYNEQFF
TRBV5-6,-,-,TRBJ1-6,TGTGCCAGCAGCAGAACGAGGGACATAGATAATTCACCCCTCCACTTT,CASSRTRDIDNSPLHF